A single sample gave rise to the 18 T cell receptor beta chains below, sequenced in a study of response to subunit inactivated influenza vaccine. A single record per CDR3 protein comes from TCRdb applying MiXCR to the RT-PCR reads. This sample has 500,000 to 550,000 distinct CDR3 sequences, with approximately 7.6% found just once. The sequences come from PBMCs from blood, collected approximately 25 months after vaccination. These receptors originate from a man aged 45 to 75 who received an inactivated influenza vaccine.

This clonotype has only a few counts. The chain employs TRBV3-1 and TRBJ2-7; D gene ambiguous. The CDR3 is made up of 13 amino acids. Germline loops: CDR1 LGHDT, CDR2 YNNKEL (reference sequence). Trimming shortened V by 8 bases and J by 0 bases, and 11 bases separated the two germline ends. CDR3 in DNA: TGTGCCAGCGGGTCCTTCAGCTCCTACGAGCAGTACTTC. Protein sequence: CASGSFSSYEQYF.

This clonotype was observed many times. The rearrangement links TRBV5-6 to TRBJ2-1; the D is unclear. CDR1 is SGHDT, CDR2 YYEEEE, per germline. V lost 5 bases and J 3 bases, leaving 9 bases between the germline ends. There are 13 residues in the CDR3. The CDR3 here is CASRRTNYNEQFF. As DNA, the CDR3 is TGTGCCAGCAGGCGGACCAACTACAATGAGCAGTTCTTC. The whole variable domain, filled in from reference TRBV5-6 and TRBJ2-1, reads DAGVTQSPTHLIKTRGQQVTLRCSPKSGHDTVSWYQQALGQGPQFIFQYYEEEERQRGNFPDRFSGHQFPNYSSELNVNALLLGDSALYLCASRRTNYNEQFFGPGTRLTVL.

The chain joins TRBV5-5 to TRBJ2-7, with a weak D call TRBD1 (6 bases). This CDR3 is built from 15 residues. The germline gives CDR1 SGHKS, CDR2 YYEKEE (reference sequence). V lost 4 bases and J 7 bases, leaving 21 bases between the germline ends. The CDR3 nucleotides are TGTGCCAGCAGCATAGACGGGACCTCAAGGGGGGAGCAGTACTTC. This sequence encodes CASSIDGTSRGEQYF.

This clonotype occurred many times. This chain uses TRBV28 with TRBJ2-7; TRBD2 might be the D (6 bases). Trimming removed 6 bases from V and 5 bases from J, with 20 bases in between. The CDR3 covers 15 residues. Germline CDR1 reads MDHEN; CDR2 reads SYDVKM. CDR3 nucleotides: TGTGCCAGCAGCCTCGGGGCGGGAACGGCCAACGAGCAGTACTTC. This encodes CASSLGAGTANEQYF.

This clonotype occurred many times. The chain joins TRBV12-3 or TRBV12-4 to TRBJ2-1; 7 nucleotides line up with TRBD1. V shed 6 bases, J shed 9 bases, and the junction held 17 bases outside the gene matches. The CDR3 loop spans 16 amino acids. The CDR3 spells CASSPTGLELLSEQFF. The CDR3 nucleotides are TGTGCCAGCAGCCCGACAGGGCTGGAACTGTTGAGTGAGCAGTTCTTC.

Here the CDR3 DNA reads TGTGCCACCACAGAATGGGATACGCAGTATTTT. This sequence encodes CATTEWDTQYF. V and J are TRBV6-1 and TRBJ2-3; D ambiguous. Germline values: CDR1 MNHNS, CDR2 SASEGT. There are 11 residues in the CDR3. Trimming cost V 10 bases and J 6 bases, with 11 bases left between them.

The chain recombines TRBV5-1 with TRBJ1-4, with D unclear. This CDR3 is built from 12 residues. The V gene lost 9 bases and the J gene lost 17 bases, with 23 bases spanning the gap. Germline V gene lookup returns CDR1 SGHRS and CDR2 YFSETQ. Here the CDR3 reads CANSASGRRRFF. The CDR3 region has the DNA TGCGCCAACTCCGCATCGGGCCGCCGAAGATTTTTT.

This clonotype has a handful of counts. The CDR3 sequence is CASSLALRSGAGANVLTF. The CDR3 region has the DNA TGTGCCAGCAGCTTAGCGCTAAGGTCGGGGGCTGGGGCCAACGTCCTGACTTTC. This rearrangement joins TRBV7-2 to TRBJ2-6; TRBD2 is a possible D gene (6 bases). Between the trimmed V and J ends, which lost 0 bases and 2 bases, there was a span of 14 bases. CDR1 SGHTA and CDR2 FQGNSA come from the germline V gene. The CDR3 has 18 residues.

This clonotype was picked up a small number of times. The chain joins TRBV6-1 to TRBJ1-6, with D possibly being TRBD1 (6 bases). With 6 bases removed from V and 0 bases from J, the gap between germline ends came to 12 bases. From germline, CDR1 is MNHNS and CDR2 SASEGT. The length of the CDR3 is 16 residues. The CDR3 protein is CASRGTRSSYNSPLHF. The CDR3 region has the DNA TGTGCCAGCAGGGGGACACGAAGCTCCTATAATTCACCCCTCCACTTT.

With regard to this clonotype: No DNA is shown, since the ends of the CDR3 on it are uncertain; the CDR3 is the one TCRdb lists. Here the CDR3 reads CASSFLWTGKVNEQFF. The chain uses TRBV27 and TRBJ2-1; the table's TRBD1 call for D was not verified on the DNA. Germline CDR1 is MNHEY and CDR2 is SMNVEV (reference sequence). The CDR3 spans 16 amino acids, including both terminal residues.

This clonotype was recorded many times. This rearrangement joins TRBV18 to TRBJ1-1, with D possibly being TRBD1 (5 bases). The CDR3 contains 14 residues. Per germline, CDR1 KGHSH and CDR2 LQKENI. Trimming removed 3 bases from V and 6 bases from J, with 14 bases in between. The chain's CDR3 is CASSPGTGSSEAFF. The CDR3 DNA sequence: TGTGCCAGCTCACCTGGGACGGGGAGCTCTGAAGCTTTCTTT.

This clonotype was seen many times. The chain uses TRBV12-3 or TRBV12-4 and TRBJ2-1, with D uncertain. Trimming shortened V by 3 bases and J by 6 bases, and 9 bases separated the two germline ends. The CDR3 totals 13 residues. The CDR3 sequence: CASSFPGVNEQFF. Written as DNA, the CDR3 is TGTGCCAGCAGTTTTCCCGGAGTCAATGAGCAGTTCTTC.

This clonotype was counted at least ten times. This chain joins TRBV5-5 and TRBJ2-7; D call uncertain. The germline V and J ends were trimmed by 0 bases and 6 bases, with 7 bases remaining between them. Germline assignment: CDR1 SGHKS and CDR2 YYEKEE (reference sequence). The CDR3 consists of 12 residues. CDR3 bases: TGTGCCAGCAGCTTGGTGGTGGGCGAGCAGTACTTC. This encodes CASSLVVGEQYF.

The CDR3 loop reads CSASRTSTTYEQYF. In DNA, the CDR3 is TGCAGTGCTAGCCGGACTAGTACGACCTACGAGCAGTACTTC. V is TRBV20-1 and J is TRBJ2-7; 7 bases are a match to TRBD2. Germline V gene sequence: CDR1 DFQATT, CDR2 SNEGSKA (reference sequence). Trimming cost V 3 bases and J 2 bases; bases outside gene matches: 7. The CDR3 length is 14 residues.

This clonotype was counted at least ten times. The chain couples TRBV5-1 to TRBJ1-2, with D perhaps TRBD1 (5 bases). CDR3 size: 13 residues. Per the germline V gene, CDR1 is SGHRS and CDR2 is YFSETQ. Trimming removed 4 bases at V and 7 bases at J, with 14 bases between. The DNA of the CDR3 is TGCGCCAGCAGCCATGTCCGGACAACTGGCTACACCTTC. This sequence encodes CASSHVRTTGYTF.

In its sample, this clonotype was seen a few times. V usage is TRBV29-1 and J usage is TRBJ1-1; no clear D. Germline CDR1 and CDR2: SQVTM and ANQGSEA. This CDR3 contains 13 residues. V was cut by 3 bases and J by 3 bases, with 11 bases left in between. CDR3 coding DNA: TGCAGCGTTGATCCCGGGGTAGACACTGAAGCTTTCTTT. Translating gives CSVDPGVDTEAFF.

In its sample, this clonotype was seen a few times. The genes are TRBV15 and TRBJ1-5, with a tentative D call TRBD1 (5 bases). V dropped 0 bases and J dropped 2 bases, with 8 bases sitting between them. This CDR3 is 15 amino acids long. The germline CDR1 and CDR2 sequences are LNHNV and YYDKDF (reference sequence). The DNA for the CDR3 is TGTGCCACCAGCAGAGAATTGGGACGCAATCAGCCCCAGCATTTT. Encoded protein: CATSRELGRNQPQHF.

The chain links TRBV12-3 or TRBV12-4 to TRBJ1-1; 12 bases align to TRBD1. The CDR3 is made up of 14 amino acids. Germline trimming cut 6 bases from V and 7 bases from J; bases unmatched to any gene: 6. CDR3 sequence: CASSTGQGAFEAFF. The DNA of the CDR3 is TGTGCCAGCAGCACGGGACAGGGGGCTTTTGAAGCTTTCTTT.